One sample yielded the 6 T cell receptor beta chains listed below, sequenced in a study of technical replicates of blood from several donors (dated by TCRdb to the late 2010s). The receptor library was made with the immunoSEQ multiplex PCR assay. The table was pulled from immuneACCESS by TCRdb, which kept in-frame rearrangements only. Such tables lose some clones; where checked, under half of the loss comes from unresolved V genes, and the rest has no known cause. This sample is represented by approximately 95,000 clones; 85% to 95% of them were singletons. The ten top clones hold approximately 0.36% of the sample. The material sequenced was T cells isolated from PBMCs. Receptors were obtained from a human donor in good health.

The chain carries TRBV28 and TRBJ2-7, with D possibly being TRBD2 (5 bases). The ends were cut back, 5 bases at V and 5 bases at J, with 19 bases in the middle. Germline-derived CDR1 and CDR2 are MDHEN and SYDVKM. This CDR3 region has 15 residues. The CDR3 sequence is CASSESSSPPNEQYF. Here the CDR3 DNA reads TGTGCCAGCAGTGAATCCTCTAGCCCTCCCAACGAGCAGTACTTC. Combining the CDR3 with reference TRBV28 and TRBJ2-7 gives the whole variable domain DVKVTQSSRYLVKRTGEKVFLECVQDMDHENMFWYRQDPGLGLRLIYFSYDVKMKEKGDIPEGYSVSREKKERFSLILESASTNQTSMYLCASSESSSPPNEQYFGPGTRLTVT.

The CDR3 is CASSLWTRDTGELFF. The CDR3, as DNA: TGTGCCAGCAGCCTCTGGACTAGGGACACCGGGGAGCTGTTTTTT. This chain joins TRBV9 and TRBJ2-2; TRBD2 matches at 7 bases. V was clipped by 4 bases and J by 3 bases; unmatched bases: 6. Germline assignment: CDR1 SGDLS and CDR2 YYNGEE. The CDR3 is made up of 15 amino acids.

The gene calls are TRBV5-3 and TRBJ2-2; 11 bases map to TRBD2. TRBV5-3 is identified as an open reading frame with a role that is uncertain. The CDR3 loop spans 17 amino acids. V lost 4 bases to trimming and J lost 3 bases; unmatched junction nucleotides: 8. CDR3 amino acids: CARSQTTSGMDTGELFF. CDR3 in DNA: TGTGCCAGAAGCCAGACGACTAGCGGGATGGACACCGGGGAGCTGTTTTTT.

This chain links TRBV18 with TRBJ1-1, with TRBD1 as a possible D gene (6 bases). Germline V gene sequence: CDR1 KGHSH, CDR2 LQKENI. CDR3 length: 14 amino acids. Trimming removed 8 bases from V and 3 bases from J, with 16 bases in between. The DNA for the CDR3 is TGTGCCAGCGCACGGGACACCCGATACACTGAAGCTTTCTTT. This encodes CASARDTRYTEAFF.

CDR3 in DNA: TGTGCCAGCAGCTTGGGGCTACTACAGGGGCGGGAGACCCAGTACTTC. Protein: CASSLGLLQGRETQYF. V gene TRBV5-8 combines with J gene TRBJ2-5; 7 bases align to TRBD1. The CDR3 is 16 residues long. The ends lost 0 bases at V and 5 bases at J; junction bases unmatched: 10. The germline gives CDR1 SGHTS, CDR2 YDEGEE.

The chain recombines TRBV6-1 with TRBJ2-7, with 7 positions matching TRBD1. The CDR3 loop spans 18 amino acids. Losses at the gene ends were 2 bases for V and 3 bases for J; bases not matched to a gene: 16. CDR1 and CDR2 (germline): MNHNS, SASEGT. The DNA of the CDR3 is TGTGCCAGCAGTGAAACCTCTGACAGGGTTGAGGGGCTCTACGAGCAGTACTTC. Translated: CASSETSDRVEGLYEQYF.